This TCR beta chain derives from a study of OX40 agonist ivuxolimab in advanced cancers. In the study overall: Patients were infused with ivuxolimab every 2 weeks at 0.01 to 10 mg/kg. Partial response was recorded in three patients: one hepatocellular carcinoma and two cutaneous melanoma cases. Dose-escalation patients were diagnosed with hepatocellular carcinoma, melanoma, renal cell cancer or head and neck cancer.

Using immunoSEQ multiplex PCR, the repertoire was profiled, and TCRdb retains in-frame clones only, with some absent. The data show fewer than 50,000 clones, 89% seen once. V trimming: 2 bases; J trimming: 3 bases; junction bases outside the gene matches: 7. The CDR3 spans 15 residues. Germline V gene data show CDR1 as GTSNPN and CDR2 as SVGIG (reference sequence). The source was CD4+ or CD8+ T cells sorted from blood, collected in a trial of the OX40 agonist ivuxolimab. This clonotype was sampled from an adult with an advanced solid tumor such as melanoma, head and neck, liver or kidney cancer. V and J are TRBV30 and TRBJ2-7; 10 nucleotides line up with TRBD2. The CDR3 region is CAWSTRTSGNYEQYF. The CDR3 DNA sequence: TGTGCCTGGAGTACCCGGACTAGCGGAAACTACGAGCAGTACTTC. Using reference TRBV30 and TRBJ2-7 for the parts outside the CDR3, the full variable domain is SQTIHQWPATLVQPVGSPLSLECTVEGTSNPNLYWYRQAAGRGLQLLFYSVGIGQISSEVPQNLSASRPQDRQFILSSKKLLLSDSGFYLCAWSTRTSGNYEQYFGPGTRLTVT.